This T cell receptor (beta chain) emerged from a study of regulatory T cells in long-lasting Graves disease. Described time point: persistent/refractory GD, antithyroid drugs over 5 years with positive TRAb. PBMC-extracted RNA yielded the TCR library. Points on this clonotype: The target antigen is unknown.

Study-wide results and caveats: Possibly, too few samples lowered accuracy. Newly diagnosed Graves' patients exceeded persistent ones in TCR diversity.

Researchers made TCR beta libraries by using iRepertoire HTBI primers and running Arm-PCR on CDR3 regions. MiXCR was run by TCRdb on the multiplex PCR reads, yielding one entry per CDR3 protein. Of 390,000 or so distinct CDR3 sequences listed, roughly 25% are singletons. The V segment lost 3 bases and the J segment 3 bases; nucleotides outside the gene matches: 3. This CDR3 is built from 15 residues. Germline assignment: CDR1 SGHVS and CDR2 FNYEAQ. The chain carries TRBV7-6 and TRBJ2-2; TRBD2 matches 8 bases. The clonotype comes from a woman aged 40-49 years with Graves disease. The sequencing used peripheral blood mononuclear cells (PBMCs), collected when the disease was refractory, from a patient treated with antithyroid drugs. The CDR3 region is CASSLRGADTGELFF. As DNA, the CDR3 is TGTGCCAGCAGCTTGCGGGGGGCAGACACCGGGGAGCTGTTTTTT.